Below are 25 T cell receptor beta chains sequenced from a single sample in a study of T cell changes during pregnancy in multiple sclerosis. Sequenced by immunoSEQ multiplex PCR; TCRdb stores in-frame clones only, minus some. Of fewer than 50,000 clones in the sample, roughly 94% were seen once. Sequenced material: CD8+ T cells from peripheral blood mononuclear cells, taken before pregnancy. The receptors were gathered from a female donor with multiple sclerosis, enrolled in a pregnancy study.

This sequence joins TRBV5-6 and TRBJ2-4; maybe TRBD2 (5 bases). Deletions cut 2 bases from V and 4 bases from J, with 10 bases between. CDR3 length equals 14 residues. CDR1 is SGHDT and CDR2 is YYEEEE in the germline V gene. CDR3 bases: TGTGCCAGCAGCTTTGGGAGCCTAAAAAACATTCAGTACTTC. Translation gives CASSFGSLKNIQYF.

This chain joins TRBV30 and TRBJ2-7, with D tentatively TRBD2 (6 bases). The CDR3 spans 14 residues. Trimming took off 4 bases at V and 0 bases at J, with 13 bases between the two ends. Germline V gene lookup returns CDR1 GTSNPN and CDR2 SVGIG (reference sequence). The chain's CDR3 is CAWTPGRSSYEQYF. The CDR3 coding sequence is TGTGCCTGGACCCCGGGGAGGAGCTCCTACGAGCAGTACTTC.

The CDR3 sequence is CASSLEAGGNTGELFF. CDR3 in DNA: TGTGCCAGCAGCTTGGAAGCAGGGGGGAACACCGGGGAGCTGTTTTTT. The rearrangement uses TRBV5-4 and TRBJ2-2; 7 bases line up with TRBD1. This CDR3 comprises 16 residues. Germline V CDR1 and CDR2: SGHNT, YYREEE (reference sequence). V was clipped by 0 bases and J by 1 base; unmatched bases: 3.

V is TRBV5-1 and J is TRBJ1-2; 10 nucleotides agree with TRBD1. CDR1 is SGHRS, CDR2 YFSETQ, per germline. Trimming removed 2 bases from V and 4 bases from J; junction bases left unmatched: 5. This CDR3 region has 15 residues. In DNA form, the CDR3 reads TGCGCCAGCAGCTTCCTAAGGGACAGGGGCTATGGCTACACCTTC. Protein product: CASSFLRDRGYGYTF.

The chain links TRBV4-1 to TRBJ2-1; 11 nucleotides line up with TRBD2. The ends lost 8 bases at V and 6 bases at J; junction bases unmatched: 6. The CDR3 has 14 amino acids. Looked up from germline, CDR1 is MGHRA and CDR2 is YSYEKL. CDR3 residues: CASDTGTSGNEQFF. CDR3 nucleotide sequence: TGCGCCAGCGACACGGGGACTAGCGGCAATGAGCAGTTCTTC.

This clone was detected once. The V call is TRBV4-1, the J call TRBJ2-1; TRBD1 aligns across 8 bases. The V and J ends lost 6 bases and 1 base, in that order; junction bases with no gene match: 5. CDR3 length: 15 residues. Germline V gene sequence: CDR1 MGHRA, CDR2 YSYEKL. The CDR3 nucleotides are TGCGCCAGCAGTCGGACAGGGTCGTCCTACAATGAGCAGTTCTTC. Translation gives CASSRTGSSYNEQFF.

V gene TRBV6-5 combines with J gene TRBJ2-2, with D possibly being TRBD1 (6 bases). This CDR3 region has 14 residues. Trimming shortened V by 10 bases and J by 1 base, and 13 bases separated the two germline ends. CDR1 MNHEY and CDR2 SVGAGI come from the germline V gene. The CDR3 protein is CATKTGKNTGELFF. The CDR3 nucleotides read TGTGCCACCAAGACAGGCAAGAACACCGGGGAGCTGTTTTTT.

The rearrangement uses TRBV7-9 and TRBJ1-2, with 10 bases aligning to TRBD1. Germline loops: CDR1 SEHNR, CDR2 FQNEAQ (reference sequence). The CDR3 sequence is 16 residues long. V lost 1 base and J lost 6; bases outside the gene matches: 8. The CDR3 sequence is CASSLGDRGIVDGYTF. The CDR3 bases are TGTGCCAGCAGCTTAGGGGACAGGGGAATTGTGGATGGCTACACCTTC.

This sequence joins TRBV4-1 and TRBJ2-3; weak D call: TRBD1 (6 bases). The CDR3 runs 16 residues. Germline CDR1 reads MGHRA; CDR2 reads YSYEKL. V was pared by 0 bases and J by 3 bases, with 13 bases between. Written as DNA, the CDR3 is TGCGCCAGCAGCCAAGAACCCAGGGGTGCAACAGATACGCAGTATTTT. Translated, it gives CASSQEPRGATDTQYF.

The gene calls are TRBV9 and TRBJ2-1; 9 bases match TRBD2. V trimming: 7 bases; J trimming: 9 bases; junction bases outside the gene matches: 8. The CDR3 runs 13 residues. Germline assignment: CDR1 SGDLS and CDR2 YYNGEE. The CDR3 region has the DNA TGTGCCAGCGGACTACCAGCGGGAGGTGAGCAGTTCTTC. Protein: CASGLPAGGEQFF.

The chain links TRBV13 to TRBJ2-6; tentatively, D is TRBD2 (5 bases). Per the germline V gene, CDR1 is PRHDT and CDR2 is FYEKMQ (reference sequence). This CDR3 spans 16 amino acids. V was trimmed by 3 bases and J by 0 bases, leaving 9 bases between them. CDR3 protein: CASSFRRGSGANVLTF. CDR3 bases: TGTGCCAGCAGCTTCCGACGGGGCTCTGGGGCCAACGTCCTGACTTTC. Full variable domain (missing parts from reference TRBV13 and TRBJ2-6): AAGVIQSPRHLIKEKRETATLKCYPIPRHDTVYWYQQGPGQDPQFLISFYEKMQSDKGSIPDRFSAQQFSDYHSELNMSSLELGDSALYFCASSFRRGSGANVLTFGAGSRLTVL.

This clone has a single count. The V gene is TRBV19, the J gene TRBJ2-7, with 9 bases that match TRBD1. The CDR3 runs 15 residues. Trimming removed 4 bases from V and 6 bases from J; junction bases left unmatched: 10. Germline V gene lookup returns CDR1 LNHDA and CDR2 SQIVND (reference sequence). CDR3 DNA sequence: TGTGCCAGTAGTAGCCGCCGGACAGGGGCCTCCGAGCAGTACTTC. As protein: CASSSRRTGASEQYF.

This clone was picked up one time. The chain employs TRBV28 and TRBJ2-1; possibly TRBD1 for D (5 bases). The CDR3 runs to 14 residues. CDR1 is MDHEN and CDR2 is SYDVKM in the germline V gene. Trimming took off 3 bases at V and 6 bases at J, with 12 bases between the two ends. The CDR3, as DNA: TGTGCCAGCAGTTTCCCGGACAAGGTCAATGAGCAGTTCTTC. Its protein product is CASSFPDKVNEQFF.

The chain couples TRBV6-6 to TRBJ2-7; D unclear. V lost 4 bases and J lost 0, with 10 bases in between. This CDR3 has 14 residues. Germline values: CDR1 MNHNY, CDR2 SVGAGI (reference sequence). The chain's CDR3 is CASSFTVSSYEQYF. The CDR3 bases are TGTGCCAGCAGTTTCACAGTCTCCTCCTACGAGCAGTACTTC.

The chain joins TRBV7-2 to TRBJ1-1, with D possibly TRBD1 on 5 matching bases. The CDR3 runs 14 residues. Germline CDR1 reads SGHTA; CDR2 reads FQGNSA. V was trimmed by 1 base and J by 4 bases, leaving 10 bases between them. The CDR3 sequence: CASSLVGGGTEAFF. CDR3 DNA sequence: TGTGCCAGCAGCTTAGTTGGCGGGGGCACTGAAGCTTTCTTT.

V and J are TRBV14 and TRBJ1-2, with D perhaps TRBD1 (6 bases). CDR3 size: 14 residues. Germline CDR1 and CDR2: SGHDN and FVKESK. The V end was cut by 1 base, the J end by 8 bases, with 14 bases between. The DNA of the CDR3 is TGTGCCAGCAGCCAAGGGTTGACAGGTTTGGGCTACACCTTC. Translated: CASSQGLTGLGYTF.

The V call is TRBV2, the J call TRBJ2-1; no definite D call. Germline loops: CDR1 SNHLY, CDR2 FYNNEI. The ends were cut back, 3 bases at V and 4 bases at J, with 4 bases in the middle. CDR3 size: 12 residues. Here the CDR3 DNA reads TGTGCCAGCAGTGACAGGTACAATGAGCAGTTCTTC. Residues: CASSDRYNEQFF.

J is TRBJ1-3 and V is TRBV9; the D gene is possibly TRBD1 (6 bases). Germline V CDR1 and CDR2: SGDLS, YYNGEE. Trimming shortened V by 3 bases and J by 0 bases, and 10 bases separated the two germline ends. The CDR3 is 15 amino acids. The CDR3: CASSATTGSGNTIYF. The CDR3 region has the DNA TGTGCCAGCAGCGCAACGACAGGCTCTGGAAACACCATATATTTT.

The rearrangement joins TRBV7-2 to TRBJ2-6; D is unresolved. The germline V gene has CDR1 SGHTA and CDR2 FQGNSA. Trimming took off 5 bases at V and 1 base at J, with 12 bases between the two ends. CDR3 length: 16 residues. The CDR3 DNA reads as TGTGCCAGCAGCCCTCAGGCCCGTTCTGGGGCCAACGTCCTGACTTTC. Translation: CASSPQARSGANVLTF. Supplemented by reference TRBV7-2 and TRBJ2-6, the full variable domain reads GAGVSQSPSNKVTEKGKDVELRCDPISGHTALYWYRQSLGQGLEFLIYFQGNSAPDKSGLPSDRFSAERTGGSVSTLTIQRTQQEDSAVYLCASSPQARSGANVLTFGAGSRLTVL.

The chain's CDR3 is CASIFVGGAQYF. CDR3 DNA: TGTGCCAGCATCTTTGTAGGGGGTGCGCAGTATTTT. The J gene is TRBJ2-3, the V gene TRBV7-2, with D possibly matching TRBD1 (6 bases). The CDR3 totals 12 residues. Germline V lookup: CDR1 SGHTA, CDR2 FQGNSA. Trimming took off 7 bases at V and 10 bases at J, with 15 bases between the two ends.

V gene TRBV28 combines with J gene TRBJ2-1; 7 bases align to TRBD2. J gave up 6 bases and V 4 bases, and 9 bases lay outside the gene matches. The CDR3 is 15 amino acids. Per germline, CDR1 MDHEN and CDR2 SYDVKM. CDR3 in amino acids: CASSSTSIFPNEQFF. The CDR3 coding sequence is TGTGCCAGCAGTTCGACTAGCATCTTTCCCAATGAGCAGTTCTTC. Based on the CDR3 plus reference TRBV28 and TRBJ2-1, the full variable domain is DVKVTQSSRYLVKRTGEKVFLECVQDMDHENMFWYRQDPGLGLRLIYFSYDVKMKEKGDIPEGYSVSREKKERFSLILESASTNQTSMYLCASSSTSIFPNEQFFGPGTRLTVL.

The chain links TRBV4-1 to TRBJ1-2; D is uncertain. V was trimmed by 1 base and J by 2 bases, leaving 23 bases between them. This CDR3 is 19 amino acids long. Germline CDR1 is MGHRA and CDR2 is YSYEKL. CDR3 protein: CASSQASWAGGYTNYGYTF. The CDR3 nucleotides read TGCGCCAGCAGCCAAGCGAGTTGGGCGGGCGGCTATACAAACTATGGCTACACCTTC.

The chain carries TRBV6-5 and TRBJ2-5; D is unclear. CDR3 length equals 12 residues. V lost 0 bases to trimming and J lost 5 bases, with 4 bases between them. From germline, CDR1 is MNHEY and CDR2 SVGAGI. CDR3 residues: CASSYSSETQYF. CDR3 sequence (DNA): TGTGCCAGCAGTTACTCATCGGAGACCCAGTACTTC.

This clone has only one observation. The V call is TRBV5-5, the J call TRBJ1-5; no definite D call. The CDR3 sequence is 13 residues long. Per germline, CDR1 SGHKS and CDR2 YYEKEE (reference sequence). V was trimmed by 1 base and J by 2 bases, leaving 4 bases between them. The CDR3 protein is CASSLRGNQPQHF. Written as DNA, the CDR3 is TGTGCCAGCAGCTTGCGGGGCAATCAGCCCCAGCATTTT.

The chain links TRBV5-1 to TRBJ2-5; 11 nucleotides agree with TRBD2. The CDR3 is 16 residues long. Per the germline V gene, CDR1 is SGHRS and CDR2 is YFSETQ. Germline trimming cut 4 bases from V and 1 base from J; bases unmatched to any gene: 6. The CDR3 region has the DNA TGCGCCAGCAGCGCGATAGCGGGAGGGATCCAAGAGACCCAGTACTTC. This codes for CASSAIAGGIQETQYF.